This is a list of T cell receptor beta chains from one sample in a study of PD-1 and CTLA-4 blockade in melanoma. Here immunoSEQ multiplex PCR was the method, and the copy in TCRdb shows in-frame clones only, minus some. Altogether approximately 17,000 clones are present, 60% to 75% being singletons, with the ten largest covering roughly 15%. The sample in question was CD8+ T cells from peripheral blood, obtained before anti-PD-1 treatment. Receptors were obtained from a human donor with melanoma. Each CDR3 is given with its conserved first and last residue. The order of the fields is V gene, clone size, D gene, J gene, CDR3 DNA, CDR3 protein. The D gene is left open where the match is weak. Not every row has a clone size; where given, it reads once, few, many or a size class.

TRBV27	NA	NA	TRBJ1-1	TGTGCCAGCAGTTTATCTCCGGGGGGGAGGACTGAAGCTTTCTTT	CASSLSPGGRTEAFF
TRBV5-1	NA	TRBD1	TRBJ1-4	TGCGCCAGCAGCACGAATTACAGGGGGCTAAATGAAAAACTGTTTTTT	CASSTNYRGLNEKLFF
TRBV19	few	NA	TRBJ1-2	TGTGCCAGTAGTAATTCGGAACGGGGGGGCTACACCTTC	CASSNSERGGYTF
TRBV5-6	once	NA	TRBJ2-6	TGTGCCAGCAGCTTGGGCAGACCCTCTGGGGCCAACGTCCTGACTTTC	CASSLGRPSGANVLTF
TRBV9	NA	TRBD2	TRBJ2-5	TGTGCCAGCAGCGTTGGTAGCGGGGGGAGTTCTCGAGAGACCCAGTACTTC	CASSVGSGGSSRETQYF
TRBV19	NA	NA	TRBJ2-7	TGTGCCACCCGACAGGAAGGTTTTTACGAGCAGTACTTC	CATRQEGFYEQYF
TRBV7-8	few	NA	TRBJ2-1	TGTGCCAGCAAAGAGAGGGGTAACTACAATGAGCAGTTCTTC	CASKERGNYNEQFF
TRBV29-1	NA	TRBD1	TRBJ1-4	TGCAGCGTTAAAGCCCGGGACAGGGGTAATGAAAAACTGTTTTTT	CSVKARDRGNEKLFF
TRBV27	NA	NA	TRBJ2-7	TGTGCCAGCAGGCCCAGCCGGGACCTGCTCTACGAGCAGTACTTC	CASRPSRDLLYEQYF
TRBV5-4	NA	NA	TRBJ2-5	TGTGCCAGCAGCTTGGAAGGTGGTGCCTTGTGGGAGACCCAGTACTTC	CASSLEGGALWETQYF
TRBV7-6	once	TRBD1	TRBJ1-4	TGTGCCAGCAGCTTAAGAGACAGGGGGCGCGGTGAAAAACTGTTTTTT	CASSLRDRGRGEKLFF
TRBV13	NA	TRBD1	TRBJ1-5	TGTGCCAGCAGCTTAGGCAGGACAGGGGTAGATCAGCCCCAGCATTTT	CASSLGRTGVDQPQHF
TRBV10-3	NA	TRBD2	TRBJ2-1	TGTGCCATCAGTGAGTGGGGAGCGGGGGAACTCTACAATGAGCAGTTCTTC	CAISEWGAGELYNEQFF
TRBV30	NA	NA	TRBJ2-3	TGTGCCTGGAGTGCGTTGCGTCGCACAGATACGCAGTATTTT	CAWSALRRTDTQYF
TRBV3-1/TRBV3-2	NA	TRBD1	TRBJ2-7	TGTGCCAGCAGCCAATTCGGACAGGGAGAGGAGCAGTACTTC	CASSQFGQGEEQYF
TRBV5-6	NA	NA	TRBJ1-2	TGTGCCAGCAGCCCGACACCGAACTATGGCTACACCTTC	CASSPTPNYGYTF
TRBV7-9	NA	NA	TRBJ2-2	TGTGCCAGCAGCTTAAAACTAACCGGGGAGCTGTTTTTT	CASSLKLTGELFF
TRBV10-1	NA	NA	TRBJ1-1	TGCGCCAGCAGTGAGGGTAATTCTGAAGCTTTCTTT	CASSEGNSEAFF
TRBV2	NA	NA	TRBJ1-4	TGTGCCAGCATCCCGGGTTCCGGTGAAAAACTGTTTTTT	CASIPGSGEKLFF
TRBV9	NA	TRBD1	TRBJ2-3	TGTGCCAGCAGCGTAGTGGGGGACAGGGGCGGACATACGCAGTATTTT	CASSVVGDRGGHTQYF
TRBV10-3	NA	TRBD2	TRBJ2-1	TGTGCCATCAGTCCAGGACTAGCGGGGAACAATGAGCAGTTCTTC	CAISPGLAGNNEQFF
TRBV3-1/TRBV3-2	NA	TRBD2	TRBJ2-7	TGTGCCTGTTCAGCGAGCGGGAGCTCCTACGAGCAGTACTTC	CACSASGSSYEQYF
TRBV19	NA	TRBD1	TRBJ1-5	TGTGCCAGTAGTATGTTGCCGGGACAGGGAGTGTCTAGCAATCAGCCCCAGCATTTT	CASSMLPGQGVSSNQPQHF
TRBV12-3/TRBV12-4	NA	NA	TRBJ2-1	TGTGCCAGCAGCTGGGGGTACTACAATGAGCAGTTCTTC	CASSWGYYNEQFF
TRBV27	NA	TRBD2	TRBJ2-1	TGTGCCAGCTTTCCCCCGGGACTAGCGGAAATGAGGAATGAGCAGTTCTTC	CASFPPGLAEMRNEQFF
TRBV7-9	NA	NA	TRBJ2-2	TGTGCCAGCGCGGTTGGGGGTCACACCGGGGAGCTGTTTTTT	CASAVGGHTGELFF
TRBV7-2	NA	TRBD1	TRBJ1-5	TGTGCCAGCAGCTTAGAGAGCCACAGGGGGAAGCCCCAGCATTTT	CASSLESHRGKPQHF
TRBV19	NA	NA	TRBJ1-5	TGTGCCAGTAGTACGGGGGCTCATAGCAATCAGCCCCAGCATTTT	CASSTGAHSNQPQHF
TRBV19	NA	TRBD1	TRBJ1-5	TGTGCCAGTAGTATATTTCCGGGACAGTATAGCAATCAGCCCCAGCATTTT	CASSIFPGQYSNQPQHF
TRBV21-1	NA	NA	TRBJ2-1	TGTGCCAGCAGCAAAGTTAGGCCAGCGGGGAGCTCCTACAATGAGCAGTTCTTC	CASSKVRPAGSSYNEQFF
TRBV11-2	NA	NA	TRBJ2-5	TGTGCCAGCAGCCCTAGTGGTTGGGGTACCATTGAGACCCAGTACTTC	CASSPSGWGTIETQYF
TRBV6-4	NA	TRBD1	TRBJ1-1	TGTGCCAGCAGTGGGGTGACAGGGACTGAAGCTTTCTTT	CASSGVTGTEAFF
TRBV30	once	NA	TRBJ1-1	TGTGCCTGGATGCACACTGAAGCTTTCTTT	CAWMHTEAFF
TRBV11-3	NA	NA	TRBJ2-7	TGTGCCAGCAGCAAGGAAGCGGAGGGGGATTACGAGCAGTACTTC	CASSKEAEGDYEQYF
TRBV10-3	NA	NA	TRBJ1-1	TGTGCCATCAGTGAGTCGTACCCCCCGCTCACTGAAGCTTTCTTT	CAISESYPPLTEAFF
TRBV6-5	once	TRBD1	TRBJ2-5	TGTGCCAGCAGTTACGGGGGACAGGCTTTCTCGGAGCAGTACTTC	CASSYGGQAFSEQYF
TRBV7-9	few	NA	TRBJ2-3	TGTGCCAGCAGCTCTAGTCTTACTGATGGCACAGATACGCAGTATTTT	CASSSSLTDGTDTQYF
TRBV6-5	NA	NA	TRBJ2-2	TGTGCCAGCACCCCATCGAGGGGGGCGGGCGGGGAGCTGTTTTTT	CASTPSRGAGGELFF